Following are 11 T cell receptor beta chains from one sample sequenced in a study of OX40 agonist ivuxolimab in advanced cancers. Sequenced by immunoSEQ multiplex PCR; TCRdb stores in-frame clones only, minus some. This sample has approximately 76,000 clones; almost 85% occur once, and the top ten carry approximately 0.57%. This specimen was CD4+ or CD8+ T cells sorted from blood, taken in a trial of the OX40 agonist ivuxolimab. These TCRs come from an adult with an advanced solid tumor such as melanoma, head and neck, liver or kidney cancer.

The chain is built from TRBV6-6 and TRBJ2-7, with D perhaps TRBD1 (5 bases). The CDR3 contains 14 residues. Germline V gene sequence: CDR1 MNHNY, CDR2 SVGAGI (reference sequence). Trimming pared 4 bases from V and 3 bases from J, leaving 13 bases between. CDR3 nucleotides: TGTGCCAGCAGTTCCCCCGACAGTTACTACGAGCAGTACTTC. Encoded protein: CASSSPDSYYEQYF.

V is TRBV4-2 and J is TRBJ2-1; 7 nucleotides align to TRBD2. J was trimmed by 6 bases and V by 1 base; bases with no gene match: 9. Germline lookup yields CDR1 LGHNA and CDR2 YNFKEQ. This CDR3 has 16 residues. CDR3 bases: TGTGCCAGCAGCCAAGGACAATCCGGGGGGACCAATGAGCAGTTCTTC. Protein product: CASSQGQSGGTNEQFF.

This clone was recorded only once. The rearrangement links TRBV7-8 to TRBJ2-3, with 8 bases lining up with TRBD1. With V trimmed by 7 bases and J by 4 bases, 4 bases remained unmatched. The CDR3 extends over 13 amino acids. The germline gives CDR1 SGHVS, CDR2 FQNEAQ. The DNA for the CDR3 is TGTGCCAGCACCTGGACAGGGTCAGATACGCAGTATTTT. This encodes CASTWTGSDTQYF.

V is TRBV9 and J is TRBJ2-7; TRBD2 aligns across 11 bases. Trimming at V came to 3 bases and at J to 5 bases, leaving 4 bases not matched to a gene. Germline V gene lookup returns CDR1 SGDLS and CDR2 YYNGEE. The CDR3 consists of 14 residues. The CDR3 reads CASSASGLADEQYF. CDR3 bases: TGTGCCAGCAGCGCCTCGGGACTAGCGGACGAGCAGTACTTC.

The DNA for the CDR3 is TGCGCCAGCAGCTTGAGTACAGGGCTGACTGAAGCTTTCTTT. Its translation is CASSLSTGLTEAFF. The chain couples TRBV5-1 to TRBJ1-1; weak D call: TRBD1 (6 bases). CDR1 is SGHRS, CDR2 YFSETQ, per germline. Trimming removed 1 base at V and 5 bases at J, with 12 bases between. CDR3 length equals 14 residues.

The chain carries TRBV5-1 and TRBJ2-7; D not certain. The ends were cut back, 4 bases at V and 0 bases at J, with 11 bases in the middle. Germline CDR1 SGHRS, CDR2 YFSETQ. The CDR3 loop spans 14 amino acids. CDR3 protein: CASSIGSDSYEQYF. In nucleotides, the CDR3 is TGCGCCAGCAGCATTGGGTCGGACTCCTACGAGCAGTACTTC.

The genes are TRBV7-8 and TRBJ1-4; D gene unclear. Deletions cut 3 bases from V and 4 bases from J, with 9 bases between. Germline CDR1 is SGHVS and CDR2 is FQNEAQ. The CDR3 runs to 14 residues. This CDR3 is CASSFTVDNEKLFF. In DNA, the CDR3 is TGTGCCAGCAGCTTCACAGTCGATAATGAAAAACTGTTTTTT.

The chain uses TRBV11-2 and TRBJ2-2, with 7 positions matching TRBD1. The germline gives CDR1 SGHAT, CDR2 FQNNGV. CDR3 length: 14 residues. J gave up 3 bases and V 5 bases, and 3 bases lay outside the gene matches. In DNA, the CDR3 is TGTGCCAGCAGCGTTACAGGGGACACCGGGGAGCTGTTTTTT. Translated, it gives CASSVTGDTGELFF. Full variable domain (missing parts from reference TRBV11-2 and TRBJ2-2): EAGVAQSPRYKIIEKRQSVAFWCNPISGHATLYWYQQILGQGPKLLIQFQNNGVVDDSQLPKDRFSAERLKGVDSTLKIQPAKLEDSAVYLCASSVTGDTGELFFGEGSRLTVL.

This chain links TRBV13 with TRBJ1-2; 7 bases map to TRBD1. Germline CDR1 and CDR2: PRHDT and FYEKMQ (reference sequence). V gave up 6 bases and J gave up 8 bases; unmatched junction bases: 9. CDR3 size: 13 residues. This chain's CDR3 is CASRRRRDSGYTF. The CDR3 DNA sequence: TGTGCCAGCAGAAGACGTAGGGACAGCGGCTACACCTTC. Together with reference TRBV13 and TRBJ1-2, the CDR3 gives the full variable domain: AAGVIQSPRHLIKEKRETATLKCYPIPRHDTVYWYQQGPGQDPQFLISFYEKMQSDKGSIPDRFSAQQFSDYHSELNMSSLELGDSALYFCASRRRRDSGYTFGSGTRLTVV.

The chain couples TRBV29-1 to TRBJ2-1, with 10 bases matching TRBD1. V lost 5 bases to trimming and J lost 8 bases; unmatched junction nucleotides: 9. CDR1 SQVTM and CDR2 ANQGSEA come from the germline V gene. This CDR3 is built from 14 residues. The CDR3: CSVLPGTGVDEQFF. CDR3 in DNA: TGCAGCGTTCTCCCCGGGACAGGGGTCGATGAGCAGTTCTTC.

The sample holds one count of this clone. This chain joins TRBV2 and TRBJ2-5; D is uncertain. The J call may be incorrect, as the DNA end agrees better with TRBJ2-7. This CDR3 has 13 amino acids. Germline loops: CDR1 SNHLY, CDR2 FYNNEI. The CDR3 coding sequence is TGTGCCAGCAGTAGTTCCCCCGTGACCGAGCAGTACTTC. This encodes CASSSSPVTEQYF.